Following are 15 T cell receptor beta chains from one sample sequenced in a study of tissue T cells after allogeneic stem cell transplantation. Here immunoSEQ multiplex PCR was the method, and the copy in TCRdb shows in-frame clones only, minus some. The sample includes several thousand clones, less than 70% of them seen just once. Sequencing used duodenum tissue, obtained at autopsy. The receptors stem from an older female donor with lung cancer.

The table lists this clone with a few counts. This rearrangement joins TRBV7-9 to TRBJ1-5; D remains unclear. The CDR3 has 12 residues. The germline V gene has CDR1 SEHNR and CDR2 FQNEAQ (reference sequence). The germline V and J ends were trimmed by 5 bases and 5 bases, with 7 bases remaining between them. The CDR3 sequence is CASSLMDQPQHF. As DNA, the CDR3 is TGTGCCAGCAGCCTTATGGATCAGCCCCAGCATTTT.

The rearrangement links TRBV7-3 to TRBJ1-1; 7 bases line up with TRBD1. This CDR3 comprises 15 residues. V was pared by 2 bases and J by 3 bases, with 6 bases of the junction left unmatched. Germline V gene data show CDR1 as SGHTA and CDR2 as FQGTGA. CDR3: CASSLRTGRHTEAFF. CDR3 bases: TGTGCCAGCAGCTTACGGACAGGTCGGCACACTGAAGCTTTCTTT.

This clone appeared a few times. The V call is TRBV9, the J call TRBJ1-1, with D perhaps matching TRBD1 (5 bases). CDR1 SGDLS and CDR2 YYNGEE come from the germline V gene. The CDR3 consists of 14 residues. V lost 3 bases to trimming and J lost 5 bases, with 14 bases between them. This CDR3 reads CASSDGTGSTEAFF. DNA for the CDR3: TGTGCCAGCAGCGACGGGACGGGGTCGACTGAAGCTTTCTTT.

The CDR3 reads CASSPVGGGNQPQHF. CDR3 in DNA: TGTGCCAGCTCTCCTGTCGGGGGGGGCAATCAGCCCCAGCATTTT. The rearrangement uses TRBV18 and TRBJ1-5, with D perhaps matching TRBD1 (5 bases). Germline CDR1 is KGHSH and CDR2 is LQKENI. V was cut by 6 bases and J by 2 bases, with 14 bases left in between. This CDR3 is built from 15 residues.

Regarding this clone: A much more abundant neighbour one base away suggests this may be a read error. This sample also contains other DNA sequences that code for the same CDR3. V gene TRBV6-5 combines with J gene TRBJ2-5; a weak D match, TRBD1 (5 bases). The germline V gene encodes CDR1 MNHEY and CDR2 SVGAGI. The CDR3 runs to 12 residues. The ends were cut back, 6 bases at V and 4 bases at J, with 9 bases in the middle. DNA of the CDR3: TGTGCCAGCAGCCAGGGTCTAGAGACCCAGTACTTC. Translated: CASSQGLETQYF.

The chain couples TRBV5-1 to TRBJ2-5; TRBD1 matches 7 bases. Germline-derived CDR1 and CDR2 are SGHRS and YFSETQ. This CDR3 is built from 16 residues. Germline trimming cut 4 bases from V and 3 bases from J; bases unmatched to any gene: 12. In DNA form, the CDR3 reads TGCGCCAGCAGCCCCAGAGGGGGCGCACCAGAAGAGACCCAGTACTTC. Protein product: CASSPRGGAPEETQYF.

The chain links TRBV7-3 to TRBJ2-1, with D unresolved. The CDR3 is 15 residues long. From germline, CDR1 is SGHTA and CDR2 FQGTGA. Trimming removed 2 bases from V and 0 bases from J, with 8 bases in between. CDR3 sequence reads: CASSLFKGSYNEQFF. In DNA form, the CDR3 reads TGTGCCAGCAGCTTATTCAAAGGCTCCTACAATGAGCAGTTCTTC.

The gene calls are TRBV15 and TRBJ2-1, with 8 bases lining up with TRBD2. The CDR3 spans 15 residues. Germline V gene data show CDR1 as LNHNV and CDR2 as YYDKDF (reference sequence). V trimming: 3 bases; J trimming: 9 bases; junction bases outside the gene matches: 10. This chain's CDR3 is CATSSTSGPTGEQFF. As DNA, the CDR3 is TGTGCCACCAGCAGCACTAGCGGACCTACCGGTGAGCAGTTCTTC.

V usage is TRBV10-3 and J usage is TRBJ1-6; D possibly corresponds to TRBD1 (5 bases). Germline CDR1 ENHRY, CDR2 SYGVKD. CDR3 size: 13 residues. V was trimmed by 9 bases and J by 10 bases, leaving 16 bases between them. In DNA, the CDR3 is TGTGCCATTACCCGGGACCCCCTCTCACCCCTCCACTTT. Encoded protein: CAITRDPLSPLHF.

The V gene is TRBV30, the J gene TRBJ2-7, with 12 bases identical to TRBD2. Germline CDR1 reads GTSNPN; CDR2 reads SVGIG (reference sequence). V trimming: 1 base; J trimming: 1 base; junction bases outside the gene matches: 5. The CDR3 covers 16 residues. As DNA, the CDR3 is TGTGCCTGGAGTGGGACTAGCGGGACCTCATCCTACGAGCAGTACTTC. Protein: CAWSGTSGTSSYEQYF.

This rearrangement joins TRBV6-5 to TRBJ2-1, with TRBD2 matching over 8 bases. Germline trimming cut 4 bases from V and 6 bases from J; bases unmatched to any gene: 8. CDR1 is MNHEY, CDR2 SVGAGI, per germline. This CDR3 has 15 residues. CDR3 sequence reads: CASSLDPRGGNEQFF. CDR3 DNA sequence: TGTGCCAGCAGTTTAGACCCTCGGGGGGGCAATGAGCAGTTCTTC.

The chain is built from TRBV11-3 and TRBJ2-7, with no clear D. CDR1 SGHNT and CDR2 YENEEA come from the germline V gene. V lost 1 base and J lost 0, with 10 bases in between. This CDR3 is built from 15 residues. CDR3 nucleotides: TGTGCCAGCAGCTTAGTAGGCTTTAGCTCCTACGAGCAGTACTTC. Protein sequence: CASSLVGFSSYEQYF.

The V and J genes are TRBV7-9 and TRBJ2-6; no reliable D call. This CDR3 is built from 14 residues. Germline CDR1 reads SEHNR; CDR2 reads FQNEAQ (reference sequence). V lost 1 base, J lost 3 bases, and 4 bases lay in between. As DNA, the CDR3 is TGTGCCAGCAGCTTAGTCAGTGGGGCCAACGTCCTGACTTTC. Its translation is CASSLVSGANVLTF.

The chain uses TRBV7-8 and TRBJ2-7; TRBD2 aligns across 13 bases. The J segment lost 6 bases and the V segment lost 3 bases, leaving 8 bases of the junction unmatched. The CDR3 runs to 16 residues. CDR1 is SGHVS, CDR2 FQNEAQ, per germline. For the CDR3, the DNA is TGTGCCAGCAGCTTGCCAACTAGCGGGAGGGCCCTCGAGCAGTACTTC. Translated: CASSLPTSGRALEQYF.

To note about this clone: In the same sample, other DNA sequences code for this CDR3. This chain links TRBV5-4 with TRBJ2-7, with 10 bases aligning to TRBD1. CDR3 length equals 14 residues. With V trimmed by 1 base and J by 4 bases, 2 bases remained unmatched. Germline loops: CDR1 SGHNT, CDR2 YYREEE (reference sequence). Written as DNA, the CDR3 is TGTGCCAGCAGCTTGAGACAGGGGGCGTACGAGCAGTACTTC. As protein: CASSLRQGAYEQYF.